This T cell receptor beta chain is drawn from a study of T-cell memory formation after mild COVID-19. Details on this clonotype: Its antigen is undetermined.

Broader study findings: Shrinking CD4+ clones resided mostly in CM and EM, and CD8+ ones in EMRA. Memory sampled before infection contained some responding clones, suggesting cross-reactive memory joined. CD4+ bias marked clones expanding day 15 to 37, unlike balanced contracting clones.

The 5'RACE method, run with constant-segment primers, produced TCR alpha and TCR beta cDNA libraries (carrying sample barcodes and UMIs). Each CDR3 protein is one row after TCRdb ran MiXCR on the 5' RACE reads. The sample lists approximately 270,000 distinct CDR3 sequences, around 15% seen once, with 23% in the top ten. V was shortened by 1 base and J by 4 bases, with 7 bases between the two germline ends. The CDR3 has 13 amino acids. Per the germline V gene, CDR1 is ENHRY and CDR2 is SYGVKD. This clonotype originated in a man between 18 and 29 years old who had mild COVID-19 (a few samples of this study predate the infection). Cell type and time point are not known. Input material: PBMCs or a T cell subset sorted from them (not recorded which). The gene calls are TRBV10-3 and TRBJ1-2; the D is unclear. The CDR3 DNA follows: TGTGCCATCAGTGAGTTAGTATTCTATGGCTACACCTTC. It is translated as CAISELVFYGYTF.